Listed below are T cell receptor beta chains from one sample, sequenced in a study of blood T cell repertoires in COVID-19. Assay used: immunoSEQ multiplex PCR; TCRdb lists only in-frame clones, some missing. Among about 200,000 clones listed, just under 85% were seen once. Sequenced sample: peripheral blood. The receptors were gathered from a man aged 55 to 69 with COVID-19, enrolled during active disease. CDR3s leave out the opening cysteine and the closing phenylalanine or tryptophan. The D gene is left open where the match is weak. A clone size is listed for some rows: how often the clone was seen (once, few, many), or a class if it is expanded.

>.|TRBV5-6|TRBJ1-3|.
ASSWTGGYSGNTIY
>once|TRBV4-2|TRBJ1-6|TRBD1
ASSQDRRGQGRTYNSPLH
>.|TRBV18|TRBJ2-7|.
ASSQLRGSYEQY
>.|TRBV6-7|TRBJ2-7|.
ASSHSRKHEQY
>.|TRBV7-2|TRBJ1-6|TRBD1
ASSLVTGQGASPLH
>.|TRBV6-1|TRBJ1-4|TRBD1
ASSKGATGQGSVEKLF
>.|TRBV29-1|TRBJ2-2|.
SVEVTGHNTGELF
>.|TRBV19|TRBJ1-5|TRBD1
ASSMSGQGDQPQH
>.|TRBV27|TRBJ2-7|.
ASSNQRLVSEQY
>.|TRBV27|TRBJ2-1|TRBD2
ASKTSGSVNEQF
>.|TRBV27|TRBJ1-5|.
ASSFNRPMGNQPQH
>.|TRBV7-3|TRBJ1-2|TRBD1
ASSTGTGDYGYT
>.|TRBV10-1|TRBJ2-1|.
ASSEVLNEQF
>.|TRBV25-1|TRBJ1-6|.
ASSESGHSNSPLH
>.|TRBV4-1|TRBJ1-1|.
ASTRGNTEAF
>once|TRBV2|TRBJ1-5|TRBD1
ASSFLQGSGQPQH
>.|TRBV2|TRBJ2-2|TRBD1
ASRDRVYGGELF
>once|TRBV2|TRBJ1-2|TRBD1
ASTGGLDVNYGYT
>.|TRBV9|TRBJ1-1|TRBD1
ASSEYGQGPANTEAF
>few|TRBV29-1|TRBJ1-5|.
SVGKGVNQPQH
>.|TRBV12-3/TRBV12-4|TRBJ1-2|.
ASSFGGGGYT
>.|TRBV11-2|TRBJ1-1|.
ASSLGVRRDTEAF
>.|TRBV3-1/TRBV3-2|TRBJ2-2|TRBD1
ASSQGTGAGELF
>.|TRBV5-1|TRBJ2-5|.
ASSLGERQTQY
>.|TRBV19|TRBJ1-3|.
ASRQQGTGNTIY
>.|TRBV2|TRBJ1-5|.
ASSARGFAGNQPQH
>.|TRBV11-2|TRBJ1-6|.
ASSLLGSDSPLH
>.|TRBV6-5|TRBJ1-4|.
ASKGGGSEKLF
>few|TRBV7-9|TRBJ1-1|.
ASSLSQRGSTEAF
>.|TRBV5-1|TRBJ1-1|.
ASSLATANTEAF
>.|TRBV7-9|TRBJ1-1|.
ASSLGRYTEAF
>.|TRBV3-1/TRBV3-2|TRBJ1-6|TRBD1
ASSRDRVSSPLH
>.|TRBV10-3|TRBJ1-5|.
AISAMGGNQPQH
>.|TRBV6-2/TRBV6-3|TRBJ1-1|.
ASSASGKAMNTEAF
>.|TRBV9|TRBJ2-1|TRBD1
ASGDRGHNEQF
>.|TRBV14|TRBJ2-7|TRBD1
ASSQDRGSAY
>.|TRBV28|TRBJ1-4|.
ASNELANEKLF
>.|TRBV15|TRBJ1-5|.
ATSRDPSGRNQPQH
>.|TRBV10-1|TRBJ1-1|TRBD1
ASRGRGHDEAF
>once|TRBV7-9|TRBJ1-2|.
ASTWRAGAKDGYT
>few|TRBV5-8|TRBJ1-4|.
ASSSGVRATNEKLF
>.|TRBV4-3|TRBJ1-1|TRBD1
ASSAGTGVKDEAF